The 15 T cell receptor beta chains given below trace back to one sample, sequenced in a study of shared clonotypes between healthy human individuals. This table comes from immunoSEQ multiplex PCR, and its TCRdb copy is limited to in-frame clones, with some not included. The sample has around 1 million clones; 60% to 85% are singletons. Sequenced: memory CD4+ T cells sorted from blood. Subset reported: CD45RA-negative fraction. The origin of the receptors is a man in his late teens or twenties in good health.

The V call is TRBV7-2, the J call TRBJ2-4; D is uncertain. The germline gives CDR1 SGHTA, CDR2 FQGNSA. V lost 6 bases to trimming and J lost 0 bases, with 12 bases between them. CDR3 size: 15 residues. The CDR3 DNA is TGTGCCAGCAGTCTAGGAGAATTAGCCAAAAACATTCAGTACTTC. Its translation is CASSLGELAKNIQYF.

The rearrangement joins TRBV5-4 to TRBJ2-5; D might be TRBD1 (6 bases). The CDR3 length is 14 residues. Looked up from germline, CDR1 is SGHNT and CDR2 is YYREEE (reference sequence). Deletions cut 4 bases from V and 4 bases from J, with 14 bases between. The CDR3 DNA sequence: TGTGCCAGCAGCGAGACAGGCCAAGGAGAGACCCAGTACTTC. It translates to CASSETGQGETQYF.

The chain employs TRBV7-2 and TRBJ2-7, with 10 positions matching TRBD2. The CDR3 is 15 residues long. J was trimmed by 6 bases and V by 1 base; bases with no gene match: 6. The germline V gene encodes CDR1 SGHTA and CDR2 FQGNSA. The CDR3 is CASSLVTSGKAEQYF. Here the CDR3 DNA reads TGTGCCAGCAGCTTAGTAACTAGCGGGAAGGCCGAGCAGTACTTC.

The J gene is TRBJ1-2, the V gene TRBV4-1; D remains unclear. This CDR3 is built from 15 residues. Germline CDR1 and CDR2: MGHRA and YSYEKL. V dropped 0 bases and J dropped 5 bases, with 13 bases sitting between them. CDR3: CASSQDATAPYGYTF. In DNA, the CDR3 is TGCGCCAGCAGCCAAGACGCCACAGCCCCTTATGGCTACACCTTC.

This sequence joins TRBV5-6 and TRBJ1-2; D uncertain. Germline V CDR1 and CDR2: SGHDT, YYEEEE. Trimming left V 4 bases short and J 7 bases short, with 11 bases between. This CDR3 is 12 amino acids long. The CDR3 coding sequence is TGTGCCAGCAGCCCCGGGATCCTTGGCTACACCTTC. This translates into CASSPGILGYTF. The variable domain in full, completed from reference TRBV5-6 and TRBJ1-2, reads DAGVTQSPTHLIKTRGQQVTLRCSPKSGHDTVSWYQQALGQGPQFIFQYYEEEERQRGNFPDRFSGHQFPNYSSELNVNALLLGDSALYLCASSPGILGYTFGSGTRLTVV.

The CDR3 sequence is CASSSGTGAISTDTQYF. CDR3 bases: TGTGCCAGCAGCTCCGGGACAGGGGCTATAAGCACAGATACGCAGTATTTT. The chain has TRBV5-4 and TRBJ2-3; 10 bases align to TRBD1. The CDR3 runs to 17 residues. Germline V gene data show CDR1 as SGHNT and CDR2 as YYREEE (reference sequence). After removal of 3 bases from V and 0 bases from J, the junction contained 7 bases not matched to a gene.

The chain joins TRBV2 to TRBJ1-2, with D unclear. CDR1 is SNHLY and CDR2 is FYNNEI in the germline V gene. Trimming removed 6 bases at V and 3 bases at J, with 5 bases between. This CDR3 is built from 11 residues. Written as DNA, the CDR3 is TGTGCCAGCAGGACGGACTATGGCTACACCTTC. Translated, it gives CASRTDYGYTF.

This clone was counted at least ten times. The chain links TRBV11-2 to TRBJ2-7; 10 bases match TRBD1. The CDR3 totals 15 residues. Per germline, CDR1 SGHAT and CDR2 FQNNGV. Germline trimming cut 0 bases from V and 4 bases from J; bases unmatched to any gene: 3. The CDR3 bases are TGTGCCAGCAGCTTAGAGGGGACAGGGGTGTACGAGCAGTACTTC. Its translation: CASSLEGTGVYEQYF.

This sequence joins TRBV5-6 and TRBJ2-3; D not certain. This CDR3 is built from 13 residues. Trimming pared 0 bases from V and 8 bases from J, leaving 10 bases between. Germline V gene sequence: CDR1 SGHDT, CDR2 YYEEEE. CDR3 sequence: CASSLAGESTQYF. CDR3 coding DNA: TGTGCCAGCAGCTTGGCCGGAGAAAGTACGCAGTATTTT.

The chain carries TRBV28 and TRBJ1-6; 8 bases are shared with TRBD1. The CDR3 is 15 amino acids. The trim removed 7 bases at V and 10 bases at J, leaving 12 bases unmatched. The germline V gene encodes CDR1 MDHEN and CDR2 SYDVKM. This CDR3 reads CASIKSGGAGSPLHF. The CDR3 nucleotides are TGTGCCAGCATTAAATCAGGGGGCGCGGGCTCACCCCTCCACTTT.

The V and J genes are TRBV28 and TRBJ2-1; TRBD1 agrees at 9 bases. The CDR3 covers 15 residues. The ends lost 5 bases at V and 7 bases at J; junction bases unmatched: 9. CDR1 is MDHEN and CDR2 is SYDVKM in the germline V gene. CDR3 nucleotides: TGTGCCAGCAGTCGTTCGGGACAGGGCTGGAATGAGCAGTTCTTC. This codes for CASSRSGQGWNEQFF.

This clone was seen once. The chain links TRBV19 to TRBJ2-1, with 7 nucleotides matching TRBD1. The V gene's germline CDR1 is LNHDA and CDR2 SQIVND (reference sequence). CDR3 length equals 15 residues. The trim removed 3 bases at V and 9 bases at J, leaving 11 bases unmatched. CDR3 sequence (DNA): TGTGCCAGTAGTATCGGACAGGCAAGGGCTACTGAGCAGTTCTTC. Translating gives CASSIGQARATEQFF.

This clone appeared a single time. The V and J genes are TRBV5-4 and TRBJ2-5, with 8 bases identical to TRBD1. Trimming cost V 4 bases and J 1 base; bases outside gene matches: 6. The CDR3 spans 15 residues. Per the germline V gene, CDR1 is SGHNT and CDR2 is YYREEE (reference sequence). CDR3 in DNA: TGTGCCAGCAGCCCCCCTACAGGGGGCCAAGAGACCCAGTACTTC. Translating gives CASSPPTGGQETQYF. The full variable domain, completed using reference TRBV5-4 and TRBJ2-5, is ETGVTQSPTHLIKTRGQQVTLRCSSQSGHNTVSWYQQALGQGPQFIFQYYREEENGRGNFPPRFSGLQFPNYSSELNVNALELDDSALYLCASSPPTGGQETQYFGPGTRLLVL.

The J gene is TRBJ2-1, the V gene TRBV11-3; the match to TRBD2 covers 11 bases. The V gene's germline CDR1 is SGHNT and CDR2 YENEEA. The trim removed 6 bases at V and 5 bases at J, leaving 6 bases unmatched. The CDR3 runs to 15 residues. The CDR3 DNA sequence: TGTGCCAGCAGTTTGGGACTAGCGGAACACAATGAGCAGTTCTTC. As protein: CASSLGLAEHNEQFF.

This clone was seen a handful of times. The chain has TRBV10-3 and TRBJ1-3; D gene uncertain. The CDR3 covers 16 residues. Per the germline V gene, CDR1 is ENHRY and CDR2 is SYGVKD. The ends were cut back, 2 bases at V and 0 bases at J, with 11 bases in the middle. The CDR3 coding sequence is TGTGCCATCAGTGAGACTACCGGGCACTCTGGAAACACCATATATTTT. The encoded protein is CAISETTGHSGNTIYF.